This T cell receptor beta chain was profiled in a study of control samples from healthy donors and cancer patients. Some clones are missing from TCRdb's copy, which holds only in-frame ones; the method was immunoSEQ multiplex PCR. The table includes some 120,000 clones, 92% detected once. The source material was PBMCs. The clonotype comes from a man older than 75 with head and neck cancer.

CDR3 DNA: TGTGCCAGCAGCCCGCGGTCAGGGTCGGGCGGGGATAGCTACAATGAGCAGTTCTTC. Translation gives CASSPRSGSGGDSYNEQFF. J is TRBJ2-1 and V is TRBV11-3; a possible D gene is TRBD2 (6 bases). The V gene's germline CDR1 is SGHNT and CDR2 YENEEA. The CDR3 is 19 amino acids. V shed 5 bases and J shed 3 bases, with 26 bases lying between them.